The entry that follows covers one T cell receptor beta chain sequence. This record comes from a study of shared clonotypes between healthy human individuals. Overall study: Three plates were used per donor for CD4 naive, three for CD4 memory, two for CD8 naive and one for CD8 memory.

Running of the assay took place at deep level. Clones were read by immunoSEQ multiplex PCR, and TCRdb kept only the in-frame ones, dropping some. The table has more than 2,000,000 clones, approximately 95% seen once; the top ten hold approximately 0.4%. The CDR3 length is 15 residues. The germline CDR1 and CDR2 sequences are WNHNN and SYGVQD (reference sequence). The V end was cut by 0 bases, the J end by 8 bases, with 15 bases between. Participating donors were healthy, HIV-negative adults free of recent acute infections or vaccinations. This clonotype was sampled from a man aged 18 to 30 in good health. Some clones in this sample may be carry-over from other donors' samples. The chain is built from TRBV10-1 and TRBJ2-3, with a tentative D call TRBD1 (5 bases). Sequenced input: naive CD4+ T cells from PBMCs. Documented subset: CD45RA+ positively selected. The chain's CDR3 is CASSESGPGLVTQYF. In DNA form, the CDR3 reads TGCGCCAGCAGTGAGTCGGGGCCCGGGTTGGTTACGCAGTATTTT.